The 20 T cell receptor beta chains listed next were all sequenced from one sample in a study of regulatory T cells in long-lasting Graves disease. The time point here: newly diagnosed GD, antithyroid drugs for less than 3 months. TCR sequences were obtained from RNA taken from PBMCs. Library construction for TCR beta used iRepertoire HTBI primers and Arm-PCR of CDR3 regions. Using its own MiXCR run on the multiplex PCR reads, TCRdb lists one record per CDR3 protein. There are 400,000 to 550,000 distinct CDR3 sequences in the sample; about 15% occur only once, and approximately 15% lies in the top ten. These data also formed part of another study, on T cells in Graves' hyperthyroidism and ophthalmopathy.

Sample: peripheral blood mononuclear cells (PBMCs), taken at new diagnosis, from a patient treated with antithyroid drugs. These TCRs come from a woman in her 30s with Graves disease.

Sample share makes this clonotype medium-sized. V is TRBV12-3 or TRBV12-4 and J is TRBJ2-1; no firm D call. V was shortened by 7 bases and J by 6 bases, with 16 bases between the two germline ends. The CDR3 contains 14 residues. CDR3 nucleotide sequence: TGTGCCAGCATTCAACTCGAAGCCCCCAATGAGCAGTTCTTC. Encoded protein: CASIQLEAPNEQFF.

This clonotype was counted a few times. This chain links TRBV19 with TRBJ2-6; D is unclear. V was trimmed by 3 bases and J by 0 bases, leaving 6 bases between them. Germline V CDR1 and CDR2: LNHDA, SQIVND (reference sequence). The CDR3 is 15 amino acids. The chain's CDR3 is CASSILGSGANVLTF. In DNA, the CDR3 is TGTGCCAGTAGTATTCTGGGCTCTGGGGCCAACGTCCTGACTTTC.

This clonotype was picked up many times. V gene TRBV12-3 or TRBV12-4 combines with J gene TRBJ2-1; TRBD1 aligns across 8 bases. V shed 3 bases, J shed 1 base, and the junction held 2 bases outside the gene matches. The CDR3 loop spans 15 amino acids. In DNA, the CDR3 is TGTGCCAGCAGTTTTGGACAGGGTTCCTACAATGAGCAGTTCTTC. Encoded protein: CASSFGQGSYNEQFF.

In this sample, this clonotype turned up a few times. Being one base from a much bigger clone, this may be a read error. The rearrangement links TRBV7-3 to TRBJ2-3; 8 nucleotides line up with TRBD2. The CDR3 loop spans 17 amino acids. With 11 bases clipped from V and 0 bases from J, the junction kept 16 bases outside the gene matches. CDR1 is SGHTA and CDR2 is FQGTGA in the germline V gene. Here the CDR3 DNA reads TGTGCCGGCATGTCCGGTAAACTAGCGGCTAGCACAGATACGCAGTATTTT. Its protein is CAGMSGKLAASTDTQYF. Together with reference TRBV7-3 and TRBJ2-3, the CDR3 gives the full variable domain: GAGVSQTPSNKVTEKGKYVELRCDPISGHTALYWYRQSLGQGPEFLIYFQGTGAADDSGLPNDRFFAVRPEGSVSTLKIQRTERGDSAVYLCAGMSGKLAASTDTQYFGPGTRLTVL.

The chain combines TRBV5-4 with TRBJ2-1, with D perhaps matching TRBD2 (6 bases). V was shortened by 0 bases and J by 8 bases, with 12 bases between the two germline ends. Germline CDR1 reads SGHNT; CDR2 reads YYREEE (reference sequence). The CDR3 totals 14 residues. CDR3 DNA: TGTGCCAGCAGCTTGGGATTAGGGGACTATGAGCAGTTCTTC. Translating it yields CASSLGLGDYEQFF.

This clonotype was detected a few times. The CDR3 nucleotides are TGCGCCAGCAGCCGTCCCGGGACTAGCGGGAGGGCCGGAGATACGCAGTATTTT. Amino acid sequence: CASSRPGTSGRAGDTQYF. The chain uses TRBV5-1 and TRBJ2-3, with 16 bases aligning to TRBD2. V trimming: 4 bases; J trimming: 5 bases; junction bases outside the gene matches: 10. Germline CDR1 SGHRS, CDR2 YFSETQ. The CDR3 consists of 18 residues.

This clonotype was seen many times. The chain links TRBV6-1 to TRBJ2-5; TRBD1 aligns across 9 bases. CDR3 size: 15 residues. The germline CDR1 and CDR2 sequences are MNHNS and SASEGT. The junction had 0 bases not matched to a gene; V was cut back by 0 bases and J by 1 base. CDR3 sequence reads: CASSEATGGQETQYF. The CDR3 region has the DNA TGTGCCAGCAGTGAAGCGACAGGGGGCCAAGAGACCCAGTACTTC.

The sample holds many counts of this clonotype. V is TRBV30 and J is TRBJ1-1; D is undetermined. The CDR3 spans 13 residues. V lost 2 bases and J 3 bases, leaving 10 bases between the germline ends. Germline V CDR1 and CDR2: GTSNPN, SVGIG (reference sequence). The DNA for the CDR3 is TGTGCCTGGAGTCCGAAAAGCGACACTGAAGCTTTCTTT. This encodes CAWSPKSDTEAFF.

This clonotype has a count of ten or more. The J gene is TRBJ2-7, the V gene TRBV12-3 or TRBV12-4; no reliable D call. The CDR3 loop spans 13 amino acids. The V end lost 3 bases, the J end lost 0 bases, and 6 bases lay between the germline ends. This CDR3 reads CASSLQNSYEQYF. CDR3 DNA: TGTGCCAGCAGTTTGCAGAACTCCTACGAGCAGTACTTC.

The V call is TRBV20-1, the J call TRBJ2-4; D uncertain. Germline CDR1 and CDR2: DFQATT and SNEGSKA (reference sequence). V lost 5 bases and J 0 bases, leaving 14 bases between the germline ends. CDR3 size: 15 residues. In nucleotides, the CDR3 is TGCAGTGCTTCGGCGGTGGGCGTAGCCAAAAACATTCAGTACTTC. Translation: CSASAVGVAKNIQYF.

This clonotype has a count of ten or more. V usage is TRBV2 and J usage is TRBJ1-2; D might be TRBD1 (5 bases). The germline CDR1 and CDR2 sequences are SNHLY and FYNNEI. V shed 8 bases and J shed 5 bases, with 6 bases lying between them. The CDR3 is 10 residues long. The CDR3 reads CASGGYGYTF. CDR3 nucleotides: TGTGCCAGCGGGGGTTATGGCTACACCTTC.

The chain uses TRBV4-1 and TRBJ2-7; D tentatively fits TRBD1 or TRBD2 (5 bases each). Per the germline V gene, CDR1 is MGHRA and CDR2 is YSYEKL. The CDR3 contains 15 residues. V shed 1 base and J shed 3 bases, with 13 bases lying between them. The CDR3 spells CASSQVKGSFYEQYF. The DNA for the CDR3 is TGCGCCAGCAGCCAAGTTAAGGGGAGCTTCTACGAGCAGTACTTC.

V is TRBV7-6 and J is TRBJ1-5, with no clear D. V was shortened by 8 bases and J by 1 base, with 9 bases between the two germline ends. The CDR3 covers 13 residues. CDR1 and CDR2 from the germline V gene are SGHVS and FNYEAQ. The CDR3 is CASGVGSNQPQHF. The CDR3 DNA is TGTGCCAGCGGGGTTGGGAGCAATCAGCCCCAGCATTTT.

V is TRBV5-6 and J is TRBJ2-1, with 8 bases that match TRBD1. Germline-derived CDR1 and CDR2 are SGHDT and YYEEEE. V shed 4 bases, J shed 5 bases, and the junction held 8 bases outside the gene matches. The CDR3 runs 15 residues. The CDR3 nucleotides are TGTGCCAGCAGCCTACCGGACAGGGACGACAATGAGCAGTTCTTC. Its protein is CASSLPDRDDNEQFF.

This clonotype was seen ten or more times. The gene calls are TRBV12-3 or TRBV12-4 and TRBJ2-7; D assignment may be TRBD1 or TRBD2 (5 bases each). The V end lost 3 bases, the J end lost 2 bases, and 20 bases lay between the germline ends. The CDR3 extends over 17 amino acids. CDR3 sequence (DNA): TGTGCCAGCAGTTTGAGCGATTTGCTAGGGACCGCCTACGAGCAGTACTTC. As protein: CASSLSDLLGTAYEQYF.

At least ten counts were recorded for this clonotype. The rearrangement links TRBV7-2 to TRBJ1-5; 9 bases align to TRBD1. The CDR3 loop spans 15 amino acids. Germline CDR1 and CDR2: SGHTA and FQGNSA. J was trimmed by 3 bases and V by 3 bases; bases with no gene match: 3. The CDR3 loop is CASSFGTGFNQPQHF. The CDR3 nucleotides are TGTGCCAGCAGCTTCGGGACAGGGTTCAATCAGCCCCAGCATTTT.

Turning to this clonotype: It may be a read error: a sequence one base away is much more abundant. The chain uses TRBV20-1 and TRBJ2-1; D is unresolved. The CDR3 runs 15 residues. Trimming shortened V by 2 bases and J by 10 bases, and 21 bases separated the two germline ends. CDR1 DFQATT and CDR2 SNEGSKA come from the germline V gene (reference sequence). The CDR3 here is CSARSRQRPRYEQFF. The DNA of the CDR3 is TGCAGTGCTAGATCGAGGCAGAGACCCCGCTACGAGCAGTTCTTC.

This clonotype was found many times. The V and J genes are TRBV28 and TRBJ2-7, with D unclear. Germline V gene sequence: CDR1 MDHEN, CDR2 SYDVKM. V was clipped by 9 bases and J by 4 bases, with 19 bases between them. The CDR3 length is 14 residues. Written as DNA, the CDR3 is TGTGCCAGTACCCTCGAGGACCGCGAGTACGAGCAGTACTTC. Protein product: CASTLEDREYEQYF.

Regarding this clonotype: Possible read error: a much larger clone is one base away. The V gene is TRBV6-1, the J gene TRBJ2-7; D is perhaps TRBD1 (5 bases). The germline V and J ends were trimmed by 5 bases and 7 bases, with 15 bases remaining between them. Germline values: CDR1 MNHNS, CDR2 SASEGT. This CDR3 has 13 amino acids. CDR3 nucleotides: TGTGCCAGCAGTCCATCCAGGGTCGGGGAGCAGTACTTC. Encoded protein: CASSPSRVGEQYF.

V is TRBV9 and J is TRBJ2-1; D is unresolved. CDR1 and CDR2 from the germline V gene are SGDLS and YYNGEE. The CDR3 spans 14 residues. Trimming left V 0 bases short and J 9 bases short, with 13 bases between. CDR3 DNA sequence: TGTGCCAGCAGCGTAGGGCCGACCAGCGCTGAGCAGTTCTTC. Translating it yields CASSVGPTSAEQFF.